The rows below give T cell receptor beta chains drawn from one sample of a study of shared clonotypes between healthy human individuals. Measured with immunoSEQ multiplex PCR; TCRdb has only the in-frame clones, and not every one. The sample yields about 1,500,000 clones, roughly 95% seen once. The sequenced material came from naive CD4+ T cells sorted from blood. The origin of the receptors is a man younger than 40 in good health. Both conserved end residues are part of each CDR3. D genes are given only for firm matches. The size entry is marked missing in some rows and otherwise reads once, few, many or a size class.

J gene,V gene,clone size,D gene,CDR3 DNA,CDR3 protein
TRBJ2-6,TRBV29-1,.,TRBD1,TGCAGCGTTGAAAACCGACAGGGACCCTTTACTGGGGCCAACGTCCTGACTTTC,CSVENRQGPFTGANVLTF
TRBJ2-7,TRBV7-9,.,TRBD1,TGTGCCAGCAGCACCCGGACAGGAGACTACGAGCAGTACTTC,CASSTRTGDYEQYF
TRBJ1-5,TRBV29-1,.,.,TGCAGCGTCCCCGAGCCCCAGCATTTT,CSVPEPQHF
TRBJ2-1,TRBV10-2,.,TRBD2,TGCGCCAGCAGTGTAGAGACTAGCGGGCCCGAGCAGTTCTTC,CASSVETSGPEQFF
TRBJ2-1,TRBV27,.,.,TGTGCCAGCAGTTTACGGGGGACCAATGAGCAGTTCTTC,CASSLRGTNEQFF
TRBJ2-1,TRBV6-1,.,TRBD2,TGTGCCAGCAGTGTCCCTAGCGGGCCTACCAACAATGAGCAGTTCTTC,CASSVPSGPTNNEQFF
TRBJ2-5,TRBV29-1,.,.,TGCAGCGGCGGCGGCCACTCCCAAGAGACCCAGTACTTC,CSGGGHSQETQYF
TRBJ2-3,TRBV15,once,.,TGTGCCACCAGCAGGAGGAGGGTCACAGATACGCAGTATTTT,CATSRRRVTDTQYF
TRBJ2-4,TRBV29-1,.,.,TGCAGCGTTGGGCTGAGAGGGGGTGCATCGTCGCCCAAAAACATTCAGTACTTC,CSVGLRGGASSPKNIQYF
TRBJ2-7,TRBV27,once,.,TGTGCCAGCAGTGCTAGGTGGACCTTTTCCTACGAGCAGTACTTC,CASSARWTFSYEQYF
TRBJ1-2,TRBV5-1,.,TRBD1,TGCGCCAGCAGCCCTCGATCGACAGGGGACTATGGCTACACCTTC,CASSPRSTGDYGYTF
TRBJ2-7,TRBV5-1,.,TRBD1,TGCGCCAGCAGCTTCCGGACAGGTGCCTACGAGCAGTACTTC,CASSFRTGAYEQYF
TRBJ2-1,TRBV5-1,.,TRBD2,TGCGCCAGCAGCCCCGGGACTAGCGGGTCCTACAATGAGCAGTTCTTC,CASSPGTSGSYNEQFF
TRBJ2-3,TRBV11-2,once,.,TGTGCCAGCAGGCTAGGGTCTAATACGCAGTATTTT,CASRLGSNTQYF
TRBJ1-2,TRBV2,.,TRBD1,TGTGCCAGCAGTCTTAAGGGGGCTTACAACTATGGCTACACCTTC,CASSLKGAYNYGYTF
TRBJ2-3,TRBV5-6,.,.,TGTGCCAGCAGCTTGTGGAACACAGATACGCAGTATTTT,CASSLWNTDTQYF
TRBJ2-1,TRBV10-1,.,TRBD2,TGCGCCAGCAGGGCAAGCGGGAGCAGGTACAATGAGCAGTTCTTC,CASRASGSRYNEQFF
TRBJ1-4,TRBV2,.,TRBD1,TGTGCCAGCAAAGCTGGACAGGGACGGCTTGAAAAACTGTTTTTT,CASKAGQGRLEKLFF
TRBJ2-1,TRBV11-2,.,TRBD2,TGTGCCAGCAGCCCACTAGCGGGAGATTCCAATGAGCAGTTCTTC,CASSPLAGDSNEQFF
TRBJ2-4,TRBV27,.,.,TGTGCCAGCAGTTTAGAGGGGATGATAGCCAAAAACATTCAGTACTTC,CASSLEGMIAKNIQYF
TRBJ2-7,TRBV6-1,.,.,TGTGCCAGCAGTGAAGGCTCCTACGAGCAGTACTTC,CASSEGSYEQYF
TRBJ2-2,TRBV15,.,TRBD1,TGTGCCACCAGCACCATTACAGGGGGCGTCGGGGAGCTGTTTTTT,CATSTITGGVGELFF
TRBJ2-3,TRBV10-1,.,TRBD1,TGCGCCAAAGACCGGGACAGGACTAGCACAGATACGCAGTATTTT,CAKDRDRTSTDTQYF
TRBJ2-3,TRBV11-2,.,.,TGTGCCAGCAGTCCTGGCAGGGATACGCAGTATTTT,CASSPGRDTQYF
TRBJ2-5,TRBV7-2,.,.,TGTGCCAGCAGCTTAGAAAGGGGGGAGACCCAGTACTTC,CASSLERGETQYF
TRBJ2-7,TRBV5-1,.,.,TGCGCCAGCAGCTTAGTCTCCTACGAGCAGTACTTC,CASSLVSYEQYF
TRBJ2-5,TRBV28,.,.,TGTGCCAGCAGCGGGAGTGCACAAGAGACCCAGTACTTC,CASSGSAQETQYF
TRBJ1-1,TRBV7-2,.,.,TGTGCCAGCAGCTTAGGGTTCACGGGCAGAAAGAACACTGAAGCTTTCTTT,CASSLGFTGRKNTEAFF
TRBJ2-7,TRBV11-2,once,TRBD2,TGTGCCAGCAAGTTAGCGGGAGGCTACGAGCAGTACTTC,CASKLAGGYEQYF
TRBJ2-3,TRBV7-8,.,TRBD1,TGTGCCAGCACCCATAGCAGGGGGCCCCGGGATACGCAGTATTTT,CASTHSRGPRDTQYF
TRBJ2-6,TRBV2,.,.,TGTGCCAGCAGTGGTTCCTCTGGGGCCAACGTCCTGACTTTC,CASSGSSGANVLTF
TRBJ1-4,TRBV2,once,.,TGTGCCAGCAGGTTTAGGGGCGGAGAAAAACTGTTTTTT,CASRFRGGEKLFF
TRBJ1-1,TRBV27,.,.,TGTGCCAGCAGTTTACCAATCGGGGACACTGAAGCTTTCTTT,CASSLPIGDTEAFF
TRBJ2-1,TRBV11-2,.,.,TGTGCCAGCAGCCAGAGGGGCTACAATGAGCAGTTCTTC,CASSQRGYNEQFF
TRBJ1-4,TRBV19,.,.,TGTGCCAGTAGTACTACAGGGTTGAATGAAAAACTGTTTTTT,CASSTTGLNEKLFF
TRBJ2-3,TRBV7-2,.,.,TGTGCCAGCAGCTTGACCAGCCATACGCAGTATTTT,CASSLTSHTQYF
TRBJ1-4,TRBV5-4,.,.,TGTGCCAGCAGCTTCACAGGGTTAGGTGAAAAACTGTTTTTT,CASSFTGLGEKLFF
TRBJ2-6,TRBV6-1,.,.,TGTGCCAGCAGAAGTGAGCTAGCTGGGGCCAACGTCCTGACTTTC,CASRSELAGANVLTF
TRBJ2-2,TRBV18,.,.,TGTGCCAGCTCATCTACCCTAACTGAGAACACCGGGGAGCTGTTTTTT,CASSSTLTENTGELFF
TRBJ2-1,TRBV19,once,.,TGTGCCACCGGACAGTCATACAATGAGCAGTTCTTC,CATGQSYNEQFF
TRBJ2-7,TRBV5-1,.,TRBD1,TGCGCCAGCAGCATCAACCGGGACAGGTTCTCCTACGAGCAGTACTTC,CASSINRDRFSYEQYF
TRBJ2-1,TRBV7-8,.,TRBD2,TGTGCCAGCAGGAGCGGACTAGCAAACAATGAGCAGTTCTTC,CASRSGLANNEQFF
TRBJ2-3,TRBV14,once,TRBD2,TGTGCCAGCAGTCCCCTAGCGGGAGGCACAGATACGCAGTATTTT,CASSPLAGGTDTQYF
TRBJ1-3,TRBV5-1,.,.,TGCGCCAGCAGCTTGGAAGCCGGGACCGCGGATTCTGGAAACACCATATATTTT,CASSLEAGTADSGNTIYF
TRBJ2-7,TRBV7-2,.,.,TGTGCCAGCAGCTTAGTGGCTATCGAGCAGTACTTC,CASSLVAIEQYF
TRBJ2-5,TRBV11-2,.,TRBD1,TGTGCCAGCAGCTTAGCCGGGGTACAGGGGGCAAAAGAGACCCAGTACTTC,CASSLAGVQGAKETQYF
TRBJ1-1,TRBV29-1,.,.,TGCAGCGCCGCAGACATTTGGGAACGGCAAGCTTTCTTT,CSAADIWERQAFF
TRBJ2-1,TRBV6-5,.,TRBD2,TGTGCCAGCAGTTTCCTAGCGGGAGGGCCTTACAATGAGCAGTTCTTC,CASSFLAGGPYNEQFF
TRBJ1-3,TRBV28,.,TRBD1,TGTGCCAGCAGCACGACAGGGGTACGGGGAAACACCATATATTTT,CASSTTGVRGNTIYF
TRBJ2-7,TRBV10-3,.,TRBD1,TGTGCCATCAGACCCGGGACAGGGTCTCCTACTAGGAGCTCCTACGAGCAGTACTTC,CAIRPGTGSPTRSSYEQYF
TRBJ2-7,TRBV7-2,.,TRBD1,TGTGCCAGCAGCCGTCCTTCGGGGACAGGGTGGGGCGAGCAGTACTTC,CASSRPSGTGWGEQYF
TRBJ1-1,TRBV5-1,.,.,TGCGCCAGCAGCGGATCACAGGCGGACACTGAAGCTTTCTTT,CASSGSQADTEAFF
TRBJ2-5,TRBV27,.,.,TGTGCCAGCAAGAGAATGTTAACCCAAGAGACCCAGTACTTC,CASKRMLTQETQYF